This TCR beta chain was found in a study of early T cells in non-severe SARS-CoV-2 infection (dated by TCRdb to the early 2020s). General notes on the study: Bulk RNA from unsorted whole blood was used for TCR sequencing, so alpha and beta chains could not be paired.

Broad study findings and their caveats: Matching against VDJdb was skewed toward anti-spike CD8 responses, likely underestimated virus-specific expansions, and missed private and CD4 specificities.

This clonotype has a count of ten or more. What antigen it recognizes has not been identified. No much larger clone is present one base from it, and per-base qualities are unavailable. Spanning cysteine to phenylalanine, the CDR3 consists of 14 amino acids. The kept DNA is CDR3 alone, 42 bases in frame from the first base. Trimming leaves V shorter by 0 bases and J shorter by 6 bases, with the junction holding 1 base beyond the gene matches. According to the germline V gene, CDR1 reads SGHRS and CDR2 reads YFSETQ. Libraries were built with 5' RACE. Sequencing was carried out with a NextSeq 500. The TCR library protocol attached unique molecular identifiers to individual cDNA molecules to correct for sequencing error and PCR bias. Both TCR alpha and beta chains were sequenced, and tight co-correlation was observed between alpha and beta sequence abundances in each sample. In the original analysis: Decombinator V4 was used to annotate the V gene, J gene and CDR3 of the TCR sequences. TCRs were defined as expanded if a significant change between any two time points was detected under a Poisson model with p below 0.0001. Abundances of TCRs were expressed as counts per million after normalisation to the total number of TCRs sequenced in each sample. MAIT TCRs were defined by TRAV1-2 paired with TRAJ12, TRAJ20 or TRAJ33, and iNKT TCRs by TRAV10 paired with TRAJ18. VDJdb, accessed 1 November 2021, was searched for CMV, EBV and SARS-CoV-2 annotated TCRs, excluding TCRs annotated for multiple antigens. TCRdb's own reprocessing of the public reads used fastp at Q25 and MiXCR and kept productive beta chains. All rows with the same CDR3 protein become a single entry with the most common DNA and genes. The V and J calls were determined by TCRdb, not by the authors. This sample has 30,000 to 35,000 distinct CDR3 sequences in its table, and around 4.4% of those were observed once. The ten most abundant clones make up around 10% of the sample.

Set within a cohort of healthcare workers in London, UK, this nested case-control study involved weekly PCR testing of nasopharyngeal swabs along with blood sampling. Healthcare workers were recruited during the week of the UK lockdown, between 23 and 31 March 2020, and followed weekly for up to about 15 weeks. This receptor was identified in an adult who was a healthcare worker with PCR-confirmed SARS-CoV-2 infection or an uninfected control (not recorded which). The rearrangement joined TRBV5-1 to TRBJ2-1; 9 bases in the junction line up with TRBD1. The specimen was whole blood. CDR3 protein: CASSLGTGVNEQFF. The DNA sequence is given as TGCGCCAGCAGCTTGGGGACAGGGGTCAATGAGCAGTTCTTC.